This T cell receptor beta chain stems from a study of blood T cell repertoires in COVID-19. Study-level information: Sites in the United States, Italy and Spain provided acute and convalescent COVID-19 samples. Sources were T cells, B-cell-depleted T cells, or PBMCs; the material itself was cDNA or gDNA.

In the authors' workflow: Scientists estimated how many nucleated cells there were by amplifying reference gene primers. The method was immunoSEQ multiplex PCR; TCRdb's version includes in-frame clones alone and lacks a portion of them. V and J calls and clone size are those listed in that table; D and trimming were worked out from the DNA. The sample records roughly 71,000 clones, 88% being singletons. The germline CDR1 and CDR2 sequences are SNHLY and FYNNEI. Deletions cut 7 bases from V and 9 bases from J, with 15 bases between. The CDR3 extends over 13 amino acids. This clonotype was obtained from a man aged 45-65 years with acute or convalescent COVID-19. Sequencing used peripheral blood. The chain joins TRBV2 to TRBJ2-2; a possible D gene is TRBD2 (5 bases). The CDR3 DNA follows: TGTGCCAGCATAGATGGACTTTCCCGGGAGCTGTTTTTT. It yields the protein CASIDGLSRELFF.